At least ten counts were recorded for the clone carrying this T cell receptor (beta chain). The data were taken from a study of T cells in Graves' hyperthyroidism and ophthalmopathy. This CDR3 has 14 amino acids. V was shortened by 3 bases and J by 5 bases, with 11 bases between the two germline ends. The germline CDR1 and CDR2 sequences are SGHTA and FQGTGA. Template material for amplifying TCR beta CDR3 regions consisted of RNA transcripts. RT-PCR in the first round (using the HTBI primer set) targeted the TCR CDR3. TCRdb analysed the multiplex PCR reads with MiXCR anew, one entry per CDR3 protein. The sample contains 300,000 to 450,000 distinct CDR3 sequences, about 15% of which appear only once.

The gene calls are TRBV7-3 and TRBJ2-1; D uncertain. The sample was blood. The clonotype comes from a woman aged 55-69 years with Graves' hyperthyroidism. The chain's CDR3 is CASSFDGTNNEQFF. In nucleotides, the CDR3 is TGTGCCAGCAGCTTCGACGGAACAAACAATGAGCAGTTCTTC.